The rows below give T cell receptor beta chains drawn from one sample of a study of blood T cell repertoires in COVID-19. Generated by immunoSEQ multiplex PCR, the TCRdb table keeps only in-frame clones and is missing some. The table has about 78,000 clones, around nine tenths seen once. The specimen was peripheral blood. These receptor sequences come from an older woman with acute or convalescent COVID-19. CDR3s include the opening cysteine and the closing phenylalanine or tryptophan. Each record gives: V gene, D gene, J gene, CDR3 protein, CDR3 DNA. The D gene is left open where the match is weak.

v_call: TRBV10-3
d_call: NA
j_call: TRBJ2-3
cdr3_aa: CAISETEASTDTQYF
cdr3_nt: TGTGCCATCAGTGAGACGGAGGCTAGCACAGATACGCAGTATTTT

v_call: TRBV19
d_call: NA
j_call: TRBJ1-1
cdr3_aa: CASSLRTDMNTEAFF
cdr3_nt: TGTGCCAGTAGTCTCAGGACAGATATGAACACTGAAGCTTTCTTT

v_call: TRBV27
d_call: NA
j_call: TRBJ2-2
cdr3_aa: CASSAHQVTGELFF
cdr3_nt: TGTGCCAGCAGTGCCCACCAGGTCACCGGGGAGCTGTTTTTT

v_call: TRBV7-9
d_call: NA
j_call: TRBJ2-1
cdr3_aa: CASSAGGGGYNEQFF
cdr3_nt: TGTGCCAGCAGCGCCGGAGGGGGAGGGTACAATGAGCAGTTCTTC

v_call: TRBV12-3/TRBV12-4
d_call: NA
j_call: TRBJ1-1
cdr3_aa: CASSLGQNTEAFF
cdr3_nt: TGTGCCAGCAGCTTGGGACAGAACACTGAAGCTTTCTTT

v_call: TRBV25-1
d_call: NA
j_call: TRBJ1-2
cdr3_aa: CASSPPDRAYGYTF
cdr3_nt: TGTGCCAGCAGTCCTCCCGACAGAGCCTATGGCTACACCTTC

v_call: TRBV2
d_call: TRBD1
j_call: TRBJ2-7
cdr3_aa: CASSEEDRGPWEQYF
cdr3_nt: TGTGCCAGCAGTGAGGAGGACAGGGGACCCTGGGAGCAGTACTTC

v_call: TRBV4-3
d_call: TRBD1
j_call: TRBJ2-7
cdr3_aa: CASSQEVAGGRYEQYF
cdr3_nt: TGCGCCAGCAGCCAAGAGGTGGCAGGGGGCCGGTACGAGCAGTACTTC

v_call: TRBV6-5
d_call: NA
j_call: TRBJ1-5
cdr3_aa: CASSDLNILQPQHF
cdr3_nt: TGTGCCAGCAGCGACTTGAACATCTTACAGCCCCAGCATTTT

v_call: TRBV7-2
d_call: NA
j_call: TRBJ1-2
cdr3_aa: CASSLVSVGYTF
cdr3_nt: TGTGCCAGCAGCTTAGTTAGCGTCGGCTACACCTTC